These 13 T cell receptor beta chains share one sample of origin, sequenced in a study of blood T cell repertoires in COVID-19. Data came from immunoSEQ multiplex PCR; TCRdb stores just in-frame clones and leaves some out. This table has tens of thousands of clones, roughly nine tenths appearing once. Sequencing used peripheral blood. The receptor set was obtained from a man in his fifties with acute or convalescent COVID-19.

The V call is TRBV6-5, the J call TRBJ2-1, with D possibly being TRBD2 (6 bases). The CDR3 totals 13 residues. V dropped 5 bases and J dropped 6 bases, with 11 bases sitting between them. The germline CDR1 and CDR2 sequences are MNHEY and SVGAGI. DNA of the CDR3: TGTGCCAGCAGTATTGGGGGGACCAATGAGCAGTTCTTC. It encodes CASSIGGTNEQFF.

V and J are TRBV2 and TRBJ1-6; the match to TRBD1 covers 8 bases. Germline loops: CDR1 SNHLY, CDR2 FYNNEI. Trimming took 8 bases from V and 7 from J; bases not matched to a gene: 7. This CDR3 comprises 14 residues. Written as DNA, the CDR3 is TGTGCCAGCGGACAGGGAGGTTTCAATTCACCCCTCCACTTT. Its protein is CASGQGGFNSPLHF.

The chain has TRBV11-2 and TRBJ2-1, with 8 bases fitting TRBD2. This CDR3 region has 18 residues. In germline, CDR1 is SGHAT, CDR2 FQNNGV. With V trimmed by 0 bases and J by 1 base, 8 bases remained unmatched. As DNA, the CDR3 is TGTGCCAGCAGCTTAGAAATCCTAGCGGGCCTATCCTACAATGAGCAGTTCTTC. Amino acid sequence: CASSLEILAGLSYNEQFF.

The genes are TRBV5-8 and TRBJ2-7; 8 positions agree with TRBD1. The CDR3 length is 15 residues. The germline V gene has CDR1 SGHTS and CDR2 YDEGEE. V lost 3 bases, J lost 5 bases, and 10 bases stayed unmatched. CDR3 in amino acids: CASSWGRYRGNEQYV. Here the CDR3 DNA reads TGTGCCAGCAGCTGGGGACGATACAGGGGGAACGAGCAGTACGTC.

This chain connects TRBV6-2 or TRBV6-3 to TRBJ1-5; perhaps TRBD1 as D (6 bases). Germline CDR1 and CDR2: MNHEY and SVGEGT. The CDR3 is 14 residues long. V was cut by 6 bases and J by 3 bases, with 12 bases left in between. The CDR3 coding sequence is TGTGCCAGCAGCCCACAGGGCGCCAATCAGCCCCAGCATTTT. Encoded protein: CASSPQGANQPQHF.

V usage is TRBV6-2 or TRBV6-3 and J usage is TRBJ2-7; D is possibly TRBD1 (5 bases). V was shortened by 2 bases and J by 2 bases, with 7 bases between the two germline ends. The CDR3 is 13 amino acids. Germline lookup yields CDR1 MNHEY and CDR2 SVGEGT. In DNA form, the CDR3 reads TGTGCCAGCAGTTACCCCAGGGCCTACGAGCAGTACGTC. Protein product: CASSYPRAYEQYV.

This clone has only a few counts. The J gene is TRBJ1-3, the V gene TRBV7-9, with a tentative D call TRBD1 (6 bases). The CDR3 is 15 amino acids. Between the trimmed V and J ends, which lost 5 bases and 2 bases, there was a span of 13 bases. Germline V lookup: CDR1 SEHNR, CDR2 FQNEAQ (reference sequence). In DNA, the CDR3 is TGTGCCAGCAGCCTACGACAGGAACCTGGAAACACCATATATTTT. Translated: CASSLRQEPGNTIYF.

V is TRBV18 and J is TRBJ1-4; D is uncertain. The CDR3 consists of 16 residues. Germline lookup yields CDR1 KGHSH and CDR2 LQKENI. V gave up 3 bases and J gave up 8 bases, with 19 bases separating them. The CDR3 is CASSPPMFTGGEKLFF. The DNA for the CDR3 is TGTGCCAGCTCACCCCCGATGTTTACGGGAGGCGAAAAACTGTTTTTT. Full variable domain (outside the CDR3, taken from reference TRBV18 and TRBJ1-4): NAGVMQNPRHLVRRRGQEARLRCSPMKGHSHVYWYRQLPEEGLKFMVYLQKENIIDESGMPKERFSAEFPKEGPSILRIQQVVRGDSAAYFCASSPPMFTGGEKLFFGSGTQLSVL.

This clone was recorded once. This chain connects TRBV2 to TRBJ1-6, with 7 bases aligning to TRBD1. This CDR3 has 15 amino acids. The V gene's germline CDR1 is SNHLY and CDR2 FYNNEI. With V trimmed by 7 bases and J by 10 bases, 13 bases remained unmatched. In DNA, the CDR3 is TGTGCCAGCACCAGAAGGGACAGCTTAGACTCACCCCTCCACTTT. It yields the protein CASTRRDSLDSPLHF.

The CDR3 spells CASSHRTSGIPSYEQYF. The CDR3 region has the DNA TGTGCCAGCAGCCACCGGACTAGCGGGATTCCCTCCTACGAGCAGTACTTC. The chain couples TRBV14 to TRBJ2-7, with 12 bases identical to TRBD2. Germline V gene sequence: CDR1 SGHDN, CDR2 FVKESK. The junction had 6 bases not matched to a gene; V was cut back by 3 bases and J by 0 bases. This CDR3 has 17 residues.

The chain links TRBV4-3 to TRBJ1-1; 9 bases fit TRBD1. The CDR3 sequence is 19 residues long. Looked up from germline, CDR1 is LGHNA and CDR2 is YSLEER. Trimming at V came to 3 bases and at J to 0 bases, leaving 14 bases not matched to a gene. The CDR3 coding sequence is TGCGCCAGCAGCCAGGATATAAGGACAGGGGATTTCATGAACACTGAAGCTTTCTTT. Translation gives CASSQDIRTGDFMNTEAFF.

The chain carries TRBV9 and TRBJ1-1, with a weak D call TRBD1 (5 bases). The CDR3 is made up of 16 amino acids. The V gene lost 4 bases and the J gene lost 1 base, with 17 bases spanning the gap. Germline-derived CDR1 and CDR2 are SGDLS and YYNGEE. Written as DNA, the CDR3 is TGTGCCAGCAGCACATCTCCAGGGAGGGCGAACACTGAAGCTTTCTTT. It specifies CASSTSPGRANTEAFF.

The chain couples TRBV7-2 to TRBJ1-2, with 7 bases lining up with TRBD1. Germline-derived CDR1 and CDR2 are SGHTA and FQGNSA. J lost 3 bases, V lost 4 bases, and 11 bases had no gene match. This CDR3 has 16 residues. The DNA of the CDR3 is TGTGCCAGCAGCTCAAAGCCGGGACAGAGGGACTATGGCTACACCTTC. This translates into CASSSKPGQRDYGYTF.